Below, 20 T cell receptor beta chains from the same sample are listed, as sequenced in a study of T cell clonotyping in hematopoietic cell transplantation. The table came from immunoSEQ multiplex PCR; TCRdb's copy has only in-frame clones and leaves some out. Of 14,000 or so clones listed, around 94% were seen once; the top ten hold around 4.3%. The sequences come from PBMCs, collected 30 days after allogeneic stem cell transplant. Source of these receptors: a male patient aged 55 to 69 who had an allogeneic stem cell transplant from an unrelated donor, so the T cells may come from the graft donor. Some clones in this sample may be carry-over from other donors' samples.

The chain joins TRBV19 to TRBJ2-3, with D perhaps TRBD1 or TRBD2 (5 bases each). The CDR3 length is 13 residues. Deletions cut 3 bases from V and 1 base from J, with 5 bases between. CDR1 and CDR2 from the germline V gene are LNHDA and SQIVND (reference sequence). CDR3 in amino acids: CASSMGGTDTQYF. The CDR3 DNA sequence: TGTGCCAGTAGTATGGGGGGCACAGATACGCAGTATTTT.

This clone showed up just once. V gene TRBV29-1 combines with J gene TRBJ1-5; a weak D match, TRBD1 (6 bases). The germline CDR1 and CDR2 sequences are SQVTM and ANQGSEA. The length of the CDR3 is 13 residues. V lost 6 bases to trimming and J lost 3 bases, with 12 bases between them. CDR3 loop: CSVRDNYNQPQHF. CDR3 coding DNA: TGCAGCGTCCGGGACAACTACAATCAGCCCCAGCATTTT.

The J gene is TRBJ1-5, the V gene TRBV5-1; TRBD1 aligns across 8 bases. Germline-derived CDR1 and CDR2 are SGHRS and YFSETQ. V shed 0 bases, J shed 2 bases, and the junction held 7 bases outside the gene matches. CDR3 length: 17 residues. The CDR3 DNA reads as TGCGCCAGCAGCTTGGAGGCAGGGGGCTCGGGCAATCAGCCCCAGCATTTT. This sequence encodes CASSLEAGGSGNQPQHF.

The chain joins TRBV7-9 to TRBJ1-2, with D maybe TRBD1 (6 bases). This CDR3 has 16 amino acids. Germline loops: CDR1 SEHNR, CDR2 FQNEAQ (reference sequence). Trimming removed 5 bases from V and 1 base from J, with 17 bases in between. In DNA, the CDR3 is TGTGCCAGCAGCCAAAAGCGGGACATCGTTAACTATGGCTACACCTTC. Its translation: CASSQKRDIVNYGYTF.

This clone showed up just once. J is TRBJ2-3 and V is TRBV4-2; TRBD2 aligns across 7 bases. Germline V gene sequence: CDR1 LGHNA, CDR2 YNFKEQ. With 3 bases clipped from V and 1 base from J, the junction kept 7 bases outside the gene matches. The CDR3 totals 16 residues. The DNA for the CDR3 is TGTGCCAGCAGCCACCCCTTGGCGGGGGGCACAGATACGCAGTATTTT. Translation: CASSHPLAGGTDTQYF.

This clone was detected only a few times. The chain has TRBV4-2 and TRBJ2-3; 9 nucleotides line up with TRBD1. The J segment lost 4 bases and the V segment lost 3 bases, leaving 8 bases of the junction unmatched. CDR1 is LGHNA and CDR2 is YNFKEQ in the germline V gene. CDR3 length: 16 residues. The CDR3 is CASSQDFGQGSDTQYF. CDR3 bases: TGTGCCAGCAGCCAGGACTTCGGACAGGGGTCAGATACGCAGTATTTT.

This clone was seen only once. The chain couples TRBV5-1 to TRBJ2-7; D is unresolved. CDR3 length equals 14 residues. Trimming shortened V by 5 bases and J by 5 bases, and 17 bases separated the two germline ends. CDR1 and CDR2 (germline): SGHRS, YFSETQ. In nucleotides, the CDR3 is TGCGCCAGCAGACCCGGCAGGTCTCAGGACGAGCAGTACTTC. Translation gives CASRPGRSQDEQYF.

This chain joins TRBV4-3 and TRBJ2-3; D call uncertain. Between the trimmed V and J ends, which lost 1 base and 4 bases, there was a span of 9 bases. The CDR3 is 14 residues long. Per the germline V gene, CDR1 is LGHNA and CDR2 is YSLEER. The CDR3 is CASSQGRLSDTQYF. For the CDR3, the DNA is TGCGCCAGCAGCCAAGGTCGGTTATCAGATACGCAGTATTTT.

The gene calls are TRBV7-2 and TRBJ2-2; a possible D gene is TRBD1 (6 bases). Trimming left V 1 base short and J 4 bases short, with 13 bases between. Germline CDR1 is SGHTA and CDR2 is FQGNSA. The CDR3 covers 16 residues. CDR3 region: CASSLVQGIGTGELFF. DNA of the CDR3: TGTGCCAGCAGCTTAGTCCAGGGGATTGGCACCGGGGAGCTGTTTTTT.

This chain joins TRBV7-2 and TRBJ2-7; the match to TRBD2 covers 9 bases. After removal of 5 bases from V and 0 bases from J, the junction contained 5 bases not matched to a gene. In germline, CDR1 is SGHTA, CDR2 FQGNSA. This CDR3 contains 15 residues. CDR3 sequence (DNA): TGTGCCAGCAGCCTGAGCGGGGGGTACTCCTACGAGCAGTACTTC. Translation: CASSLSGGYSYEQYF.

The rearrangement links TRBV4-3 to TRBJ2-7; the D gene is possibly TRBD2 (6 bases). V shed 4 bases and J shed 3 bases, with 13 bases lying between them. The germline gives CDR1 LGHNA, CDR2 YSLEER. CDR3 length: 14 residues. The CDR3, as DNA: TGCGCCAGCAGCCCTCAAATGGGGGGCTACGAGCAGTACTTC. It specifies CASSPQMGGYEQYF.

V usage is TRBV5-4 and J usage is TRBJ2-7; no reliable D call. Trimming removed 1 base from V and 5 bases from J, with 4 bases in between. The CDR3 spans 11 residues. From germline, CDR1 is SGHNT and CDR2 YYREEE (reference sequence). CDR3 coding DNA: TGTGCCAGCAGCTTGACCGACGAGCAGTACTTC. It is translated as CASSLTDEQYF.

There are a few counts of this clone. This same CDR3 is encoded by further DNA sequences in the sample. The J gene is TRBJ1-1, the V gene TRBV5-6; no definite D call. CDR3 size: 13 residues. The V end was cut by 2 bases, the J end by 1 base, with 6 bases between. Looked up from germline, CDR1 is SGHDT and CDR2 is YYEEEE. The CDR3 region is CASSFSGNTEAFF. DNA for the CDR3: TGTGCCAGCAGCTTTTCGGGGAACACTGAAGCTTTCTTT.

The V gene is TRBV7-2, the J gene TRBJ2-7; maybe TRBD2 (6 bases). V was clipped by 4 bases and J by 9 bases, with 10 bases between them. Germline V gene sequence: CDR1 SGHTA, CDR2 FQGNSA. This CDR3 contains 11 residues. This CDR3 reads CASSSLGGQYF. DNA for the CDR3: TGTGCCAGCAGCTCACTGGGAGGGCAGTACTTC.

The chain carries TRBV10-3 and TRBJ1-1; 7 nucleotides match TRBD1. The J segment lost 6 bases and the V segment lost 0 bases, leaving 16 bases of the junction unmatched. Germline V gene data show CDR1 as ENHRY and CDR2 as SYGVKD. This CDR3 has 18 residues. CDR3 nucleotide sequence: TGTGCCATCAGTGAGTCAGACAGGACAGGAGGCCTTACCCCTGAAGCTTTCTTT. Translating gives CAISESDRTGGLTPEAFF.

V is TRBV19 and J is TRBJ1-1, with 7 bases matching TRBD1. From germline, CDR1 is LNHDA and CDR2 SQIVND (reference sequence). V shed 5 bases and J 10 bases; nucleotides not matched to a gene: 7. CDR3 length equals 12 residues. The CDR3 DNA is TGTGCCAGTAGTGTCGACAGGGCTCGAGCTTTCTTT. Its translation: CASSVDRARAFF.

The gene calls are TRBV7-9 and TRBJ1-2; the D is unclear. Germline V gene sequence: CDR1 SEHNR, CDR2 FQNEAQ (reference sequence). This CDR3 has 17 amino acids. The ends were cut back, 1 base at V and 4 bases at J, with 19 bases in the middle. CDR3 sequence reads: CASSLVFSMEGAYGYTF. CDR3 DNA sequence: TGTGCCAGCAGCTTAGTCTTTTCCATGGAGGGAGCCTATGGCTACACCTTC.

J is TRBJ1-2 and V is TRBV19; D is ambiguous. This CDR3 has 13 residues. Germline assignment: CDR1 LNHDA and CDR2 SQIVND (reference sequence). V was cut by 7 bases and J by 4 bases, with 13 bases left in between. The CDR3: CASMRGPIYGYTF. The CDR3 coding sequence is TGTGCCAGTATGCGGGGTCCTATCTATGGCTACACCTTC. The whole variable domain, remainder taken from reference TRBV19 and TRBJ1-2, is DGGITQSPKYLFRKEGQNVTLSCEQNLNHDAMYWYRQDPGQGLRLIYYSQIVNDFQKGDIAEGYSVSREKKESFPLTVTSAQKNPTAFYLCASMRGPIYGYTFGSGTRLTVV.

The chain employs TRBV7-8 and TRBJ2-7; TRBD1 matches 8 bases. The CDR3 spans 15 residues. Per germline, CDR1 SGHVS and CDR2 FQNEAQ. Unmatched junction bases numbered 3, after V lost 1 base and J lost 1 base. CDR3 residues: CASSLETGESYEQYF. In DNA form, the CDR3 reads TGTGCCAGCAGCTTAGAGACAGGGGAATCCTACGAGCAGTACTTC. The full variable domain, rest sourced from reference TRBV7-8 and TRBJ2-7, is GAGVSQSPRYKVAKRGQDVALRCDPISGHVSLFWYQQALGQGPEFLTYFQNEAQLDKSGLPSDRFFAERPEGSVSTLKIQRTQQEDSAVYLCASSLETGESYEQYFGPGTRLTVT.

This chain links TRBV4-1 with TRBJ1-3; D remains unclear. CDR1 MGHRA and CDR2 YSYEKL come from the germline V gene. The CDR3 length is 15 residues. V gave up 0 bases and J gave up 3 bases, with 9 bases separating them. The CDR3 loop reads CASSQDLDNGNTIYF. CDR3 in DNA: TGCGCCAGCAGCCAAGACCTGGATAATGGAAACACCATATATTTT.